This T cell receptor (beta chain) was sequenced in a study of blood T cell repertoires in COVID-19. Sequencing used immunoSEQ multiplex PCR; TCRdb keeps in-frame clones, though not all of them. Among roughly 170,000 clones listed, approximately 81% were seen once. The V and J ends lost 3 bases and 7 bases respectively, with 9 bases between them. CDR3 size: 12 residues. Germline-derived CDR1 and CDR2 are SGDLS and YYNGEE. Sequencing was performed on PBMCs or T cells enriched from blood (not recorded which). The V and J genes are TRBV9 and TRBJ2-3; D not certain. This receptor was identified in a woman aged 40 to 50 with acute COVID-19. CDR3 nucleotides: TGTGCCAGCAGCGGACTCCTTAATACGCAGTATTTT. It codes for CASSGLLNTQYF.